This T cell receptor beta chain derives from a study of T cell responses to AZD1222 COVID-19 vaccine. Turning to the study itself: Analysis merged second doses at about 4 or about 12 weeks.

This CDR3 spans 15 amino acids. CDR1 is LNHNV, CDR2 YYDKDF, per germline (reference sequence). The ends were cut back, 2 bases at V and 5 bases at J, with 10 bases in the middle. This table comes from immunoSEQ multiplex PCR, and its TCRdb copy is limited to in-frame clones, with some not included. The table shows over 100,000 clones, with around 90% occurring only once. A word on this clone: Its antigen is not identified.

Whole-study findings and limits: All repertoire sampling was performed exclusively after the peak T cell response. Most donors were white British and more were female, and clonal diversity was possibly underestimated.

The TCR originated in an adult in good health. The input for sequencing was peripheral blood, taken on day 0 of AZD1222 vaccination. The gene calls are TRBV15 and TRBJ1-6; D is uncertain. The CDR3 loop reads CATSRSRHNNSPLHF. In DNA form, the CDR3 reads TGTGCCACCAGCAGAAGTCGACACAATAATTCACCCCTCCACTTT. The full variable domain, in which reference TRBV15 and TRBJ1-6 provide the parts outside the CDR3, is DAMVIQNPRYQVTQFGKPVTLSCSQTLNHNVMYWYQQKSSQAPKLLFHYYDKDFNNEADTPDNFQSRRPNTSFCFLDIRSPGLGDTAMYLCATSRSRHNNSPLHFGNGTRLTVT.